What follows are 18 T cell receptor beta chains derived from one specimen sequenced in a study of blood T cell repertoires in COVID-19. Libraries were prepared by immunoSEQ multiplex PCR; TCRdb keeps only in-frame clonotypes and omits some of them. The sample lists roughly 42,000 clones, around three quarters occurring once. Material: peripheral blood. These receptors came from a woman older than 75 with acute or convalescent COVID-19.

The chain has TRBV20-1 and TRBJ1-2; 10 nucleotides line up with TRBD1. Germline lookup yields CDR1 DFQATT and CDR2 SNEGSKA (reference sequence). CDR3 size: 16 residues. With 3 bases clipped from V and 0 bases from J, the junction kept 7 bases outside the gene matches. As DNA, the CDR3 is TGCAGTGCTAGTTTGGGACAGGGGAGCCCTAACTATGGCTACACCTTC. Its protein product is CSASLGQGSPNYGYTF.

The chain has TRBV7-2 and TRBJ2-1; 8 bases align to TRBD2. The ends lost 6 bases at V and 4 bases at J; junction bases unmatched: 2. This CDR3 has 13 amino acids. The V gene's germline CDR1 is SGHTA and CDR2 FQGNSA. In DNA, the CDR3 is TGTGCCAGCAGACGACTAGCGTACAATGAGCAGTTCTTC. It specifies CASRRLAYNEQFF.

The J gene is TRBJ1-6, the V gene TRBV27, with D tentatively TRBD1 (6 bases). Germline V CDR1 and CDR2: MNHEY, SMNVEV (reference sequence). The V end lost 3 bases, the J end lost 6 bases, and 12 bases lay between the germline ends. There are 15 residues in the CDR3. CDR3: CASSLGAQPNSPLHF. The CDR3 nucleotides are TGTGCCAGCAGTTTGGGGGCCCAACCTAATTCACCCCTCCACTTT.

As regards this clone: A read error may account for a junction end that differs from germline. V and J are TRBV30 and TRBJ1-2; D perhaps matches TRBD1 (5 bases). Germline V lookup: CDR1 GTSNPN, CDR2 SVGIG (reference sequence). CDR3 size: 15 residues. CDR3 nucleotides: TGTGCCCGGAGTGGGGGGGGGTACACTAACTATGGCTACACCTTC. Its protein is CARSGGGYTNYGYTF.

The chain is built from TRBV5-1 and TRBJ2-7; 7 bases are a match to TRBD1. There are 13 residues in the CDR3. CDR1 is SGHRS and CDR2 is YFSETQ in the germline V gene. Trimming took 4 bases from V and 3 from J; bases not matched to a gene: 4. The CDR3 sequence is CASSKTGSYEQYF. DNA for the CDR3: TGCGCCAGCAGCAAGACAGGGAGCTACGAGCAGTACTTC.

The J gene is TRBJ2-7, the V gene TRBV10-2, with TRBD2 identical over 7 bases. Unmatched junction bases numbered 12, after V lost 4 bases and J lost 0 bases. This CDR3 region has 17 residues. CDR1 WSHSY and CDR2 SAAADI come from the germline V gene. CDR3 loop: CASSAPWGGSGSYEQYF. DNA of the CDR3: TGCGCCAGCAGTGCCCCTTGGGGCGGGAGTGGCTCCTACGAGCAGTACTTC.

A word on this clone: Its ends do not fully match the called genes, so a read error is possible. V gene TRBV7-8 combines with J gene TRBJ2-7; TRBD1 matches at 8 bases. Germline CDR1 reads SGHVS; CDR2 reads FQNEAQ. This CDR3 comprises 12 residues. Here the CDR3 DNA reads TGTGCCAGCAGCTTAGCGACAGGGGTGATGAACTTC. Its translation: CASSLATGVMNF.

The J gene is TRBJ1-2, the V gene TRBV4-1; D might be TRBD1 (6 bases). CDR3 length: 14 residues. Germline V gene data show CDR1 as MGHRA and CDR2 as YSYEKL. Trimming took off 5 bases at V and 7 bases at J, with 17 bases between the two ends. CDR3 DNA sequence: TGCGCCAGCAGCTCACCCCTCGGACAGTCTGGCTACACCTTC. Protein sequence: CASSSPLGQSGYTF.

This chain joins TRBV6-5 and TRBJ2-2; D remains unclear. CDR1 is MNHEY, CDR2 SVGAGI, per germline. This CDR3 has 14 residues. Trimming stripped 4 bases from V and 6 bases from J, with 12 bases between. The CDR3 is CASSFNMRPGELFF. The CDR3, as DNA: TGTGCCAGCAGTTTCAACATGCGGCCCGGGGAGCTGTTTTTT.

CDR3 nucleotides: TGTGCCAGTAGTATTGTCATTCCCGGGGAGCTGTTTTTT. As protein: CASSIVIPGELFF. The chain carries TRBV19 and TRBJ2-2; D not resolved. The CDR3 contains 13 residues. The germline V and J ends were trimmed by 3 bases and 6 bases, with 8 bases remaining between them. Per germline, CDR1 LNHDA and CDR2 SQIVND (reference sequence).

This rearrangement joins TRBV19 to TRBJ1-5; 9 bases match TRBD1. This CDR3 is 15 amino acids long. In germline, CDR1 is LNHDA, CDR2 SQIVND (reference sequence). The V segment lost 6 bases and the J segment 3 bases; nucleotides outside the gene matches: 6. The CDR3 protein is CASSRTGVPNQPQHF. Here the CDR3 DNA reads TGTGCCAGTAGCAGGACAGGGGTCCCCAATCAGCCCCAGCATTTT. Looking up the rest from reference TRBV19 and TRBJ1-5 gives the full variable domain: DGGITQSPKYLFRKEGQNVTLSCEQNLNHDAMYWYRQDPGQGLRLIYYSQIVNDFQKGDIAEGYSVSREKKESFPLTVTSAQKNPTAFYLCASSRTGVPNQPQHFGDGTRLSIL.

The chain recombines TRBV5-1 with TRBJ2-1; D may be TRBD1 (6 bases). The CDR3 length is 15 residues. The germline V and J ends were trimmed by 6 bases and 0 bases, with 13 bases remaining between them. CDR1 SGHRS and CDR2 YFSETQ come from the germline V gene. CDR3 amino acids: CASNLQGSSYNEQFF. The CDR3 nucleotides are TGCGCCAGCAACCTACAGGGAAGCTCCTACAATGAGCAGTTCTTC.

The gene calls are TRBV7-2 and TRBJ1-1, with 8 bases identical to TRBD1. This CDR3 comprises 14 residues. The germline V gene has CDR1 SGHTA and CDR2 FQGNSA. With 3 bases clipped from V and 8 bases from J, the junction kept 8 bases outside the gene matches. CDR3 residues: CASSFAGGGGEAFF. Written as DNA, the CDR3 is TGTGCCAGCAGCTTTGCAGGGGGCGGGGGAGAAGCTTTCTTT.

The rearrangement uses TRBV9 and TRBJ2-1, with TRBD2 identical over 10 bases. CDR1 and CDR2 (germline): SGDLS, YYNGEE. The V and J ends lost 2 bases and 5 bases, in that order; junction bases with no gene match: 7. The CDR3 loop spans 16 amino acids. The CDR3 here is CASSVTLAGAHNEQFF. The CDR3 nucleotides are TGTGCCAGCAGCGTGACGCTAGCGGGAGCTCACAATGAGCAGTTCTTC.

This chain links TRBV9 with TRBJ2-2; possible D gene TRBD2, 6 bases. Germline lookup yields CDR1 SGDLS and CDR2 YYNGEE. CDR3 length: 18 amino acids. V was trimmed by 2 bases and J by 3 bases, leaving 20 bases between them. In nucleotides, the CDR3 is TGTGCCAGCAGCGTCCGACCTGCGGGATTAAGGGACACCGGGGAGCTGTTTTTT. As protein: CASSVRPAGLRDTGELFF.

The gene calls are TRBV5-6 and TRBJ2-7; D possibly corresponds to TRBD1 (6 bases). The CDR3 runs to 14 residues. The V gene's germline CDR1 is SGHDT and CDR2 YYEEEE. V was shortened by 2 bases and J by 3 bases, with 12 bases between the two germline ends. The CDR3 loop reads CASSFGRGNYEQYF. CDR3 sequence (DNA): TGTGCCAGCAGCTTTGGCAGGGGAAACTACGAGCAGTACTTC.

The chain employs TRBV28 and TRBJ2-3, with D perhaps matching TRBD1 (5 bases). This CDR3 has 13 amino acids. Germline-derived CDR1 and CDR2 are MDHEN and SYDVKM. Trimming took 5 bases from V and 2 from J, leaving 8 bases between them. The CDR3 region has the DNA TGTGCCAGCAGTCAGGGCAACACAGATACGCAGTATTTT. Protein: CASSQGNTDTQYF.

J is TRBJ2-5 and V is TRBV30, with 11 bases matching TRBD2. J gave up 5 bases and V 5 bases, and 10 bases lay outside the gene matches. The germline V gene has CDR1 GTSNPN and CDR2 SVGIG (reference sequence). The CDR3 runs to 15 residues. For the CDR3, the DNA is TGTGCCTGGGGCATACTAGCGGGAGTATGGGAGACCCAGTACTTC. Translation: CAWGILAGVWETQYF.